The 19 T cell receptor beta chains in this list originate from one sample, sequenced in a study of blood T cell repertoires in COVID-19 (dated by TCRdb to between 2020 and 2021). Library method: the immunoSEQ multiplex PCR assay. TCRdb stores this immuneACCESS table with in-frame sequences only. Part of the clones is absent; in the studies checked, under half of the shortfall reflects unresolved V genes, and no reason is known for the rest. The sample profile shows approximately 300,000 clones; roughly 90% of them were found once. The ten largest clones add up to 1.5% to 2% of the sample. Sequencing was performed on peripheral blood. Receptors originate from a woman aged 25-40 years with COVID-19, enrolled during active disease.

The chain uses TRBV18 and TRBJ2-3; 8 positions agree with TRBD1. The length of the CDR3 is 16 residues. Germline assignment: CDR1 KGHSH and CDR2 LQKENI. Unmatched junction bases numbered 5, after V lost 1 base and J lost 2 bases. CDR3 sequence: CASSPLETGDTDTQYF. Here the CDR3 DNA reads TGTGCCAGCTCACCACTCGAGACAGGGGACACAGATACGCAGTATTTT. The full variable domain, its missing parts supplied by reference TRBV18 and TRBJ2-3, is NAGVMQNPRHLVRRRGQEARLRCSPMKGHSHVYWYRQLPEEGLKFMVYLQKENIIDESGMPKERFSAEFPKEGPSILRIQQVVRGDSAAYFCASSPLETGDTDTQYFGPGTRLTVL.

The gene calls are TRBV6-5 and TRBJ2-1, with D hard to call. Trimming shortened V by 0 bases and J by 3 bases, and 6 bases separated the two germline ends. CDR1 is MNHEY and CDR2 is SVGAGI in the germline V gene. The CDR3 runs 14 residues. The CDR3 DNA is TGTGCCAGCAGTTACTCGGCCAGCTACAATGAGCAGTTCTTC. This encodes CASSYSASYNEQFF.

J is TRBJ1-5 and V is TRBV10-1; D possibly corresponds to TRBD1 (6 bases). This CDR3 is built from 16 residues. Per the germline V gene, CDR1 is WNHNN and CDR2 is SYGVQD (reference sequence). V lost 5 bases to trimming and J lost 5 bases, with 19 bases between them. CDR3 sequence: CASSFRQVLYHQPQHF. The CDR3 DNA reads TGCGCCAGCAGTTTCCGACAGGTCCTCTACCATCAGCCCCAGCATTTT.

V is TRBV28 and J is TRBJ1-2; D gene ambiguous. Germline V CDR1 and CDR2: MDHEN, SYDVKM. The CDR3 length is 14 residues. V was trimmed by 3 bases and J by 6 bases, leaving 14 bases between them. CDR3: CASSLTGSWDGYTF. Here the CDR3 DNA reads TGTGCCAGCAGTTTGACGGGGAGCTGGGATGGCTACACCTTC.

The chain links TRBV28 to TRBJ1-4; 11 nucleotides align to TRBD1. Germline V gene sequence: CDR1 MDHEN, CDR2 SYDVKM. The CDR3 is 16 amino acids. The junction had 3 bases not matched to a gene; V was cut back by 6 bases and J by 0 bases. CDR3 DNA sequence: TGTGCCAGCAGACCGGGACAGGGGGCAACTAATGAAAAACTGTTTTTT. This codes for CASRPGQGATNEKLFF.

This clone was observed a handful of times. The chain joins TRBV19 to TRBJ2-1, with 7 bases fitting TRBD2. The V and J ends lost 1 base and 5 bases, in that order; junction bases with no gene match: 5. This CDR3 region has 15 residues. Germline CDR1 LNHDA, CDR2 SQIVND (reference sequence). The CDR3, as DNA: TGTGCCAGTAGTATAGCACCGGGAGGTCACAATGAGCAGTTCTTC. Translation: CASSIAPGGHNEQFF.

About this clone itself: The junction differs from germline at one of its ends, possibly a read error. The V and J genes are TRBV6-5 and TRBJ1-6, with a weak D call TRBD1 (6 bases). The CDR3 length is 11 residues. CDR1 is MNHEY, CDR2 SVGAGI, per germline. The CDR3 region has the DNA TGTGCCAGCAGCTCCCAAATACGACAGGACTTT. It encodes CASSSQIRQDF.

The CDR3 sequence: CASSYSEVSGNTIYF. CDR3 coding DNA: TGTGCCAGCAGTTACAGCGAAGTCTCTGGAAACACCATATATTTT. This rearrangement joins TRBV6-6 to TRBJ1-3; D not certain. Trimming took off 2 bases at V and 0 bases at J, with 8 bases between the two ends. This CDR3 region has 15 residues. Germline values: CDR1 MNHNY, CDR2 SVGAGI (reference sequence).

This clone was seen more than once but under ten times. The J gene is TRBJ1-2, the V gene TRBV5-1; D not certain. V was shortened by 3 bases and J by 8 bases, with 17 bases between the two germline ends. Germline V lookup: CDR1 SGHRS, CDR2 YFSETQ. This CDR3 comprises 14 residues. CDR3 sequence (DNA): TGCGCCAGCAGCTCACAAGGGCCCAGGAGGGGCTACACCTTC. Translated, it gives CASSSQGPRRGYTF. Full variable domain (remainder filled in from reference TRBV5-1 and TRBJ1-2): KAGVTQTPRYLIKTRGQQVTLSCSPISGHRSVSWYQQTPGQGLQFLFEYFSETQRNKGNFPGRFSGRQFSNSRSEMNVSTLELGDSALYLCASSSQGPRRGYTFGSGTRLTVV.

In its sample, this clone was seen once. The CDR3 DNA reads as TGTGCCAGCAGCGGGGACAGGAGCACAGATACGCAGTATTTT. It encodes CASSGDRSTDTQYF. The chain recombines TRBV6-2 or TRBV6-3 with TRBJ2-3; 8 bases are a match to TRBD1. The length of the CDR3 is 14 residues. Trimming cost V 6 bases and J 0 bases; bases outside gene matches: 2. Germline lookup yields CDR1 MNHEY and CDR2 SVGEGT.

Only a few counts were recorded for this clone. The gene calls are TRBV19 and TRBJ1-2; D possibly corresponds to TRBD1 (5 bases). The ends were cut back, 0 bases at V and 2 bases at J, with 13 bases in the middle. Per the germline V gene, CDR1 is LNHDA and CDR2 is SQIVND (reference sequence). This CDR3 has 16 amino acids. Written as DNA, the CDR3 is TGTGCCAGTAGTATAGAAATCGACAGAGTGAACTATGGCTACACCTTC. Translating gives CASSIEIDRVNYGYTF.

The chain uses TRBV24-1 and TRBJ1-5; weak D call: TRBD1 (6 bases). CDR3 length: 14 amino acids. Between the trimmed V and J ends, which lost 6 bases and 0 bases, there was a span of 8 bases. Germline CDR1 KGHDR, CDR2 SFDVKD. The CDR3 DNA is TGTGCCACCAGTTGGACAGATAGCAATCAGCCCCAGCATTTT. Protein sequence: CATSWTDSNQPQHF.

The rearrangement links TRBV27 to TRBJ1-1; D gene ambiguous. Germline lookup yields CDR1 MNHEY and CDR2 SMNVEV (reference sequence). V dropped 6 bases and J dropped 4 bases, with 15 bases sitting between them. The CDR3 is made up of 14 amino acids. CDR3 in DNA: TGTGCCAGCAGGGCCAATTTCCGAACCACTGAAGCTTTCTTT. Translating gives CASRANFRTTEAFF.

The rearrangement links TRBV11-3 to TRBJ2-5; maybe TRBD2 (5 bases). Germline V gives CDR1 SGHNT, CDR2 YENEEA. The V and J ends lost 3 bases and 5 bases respectively, with 16 bases between them. The CDR3 contains 15 residues. CDR3 nucleotides: TGTGCCAGCAGCTTTTGGGAGACTCCGGGGGAGACCCAGTACTTC. Translated, it gives CASSFWETPGETQYF. The full variable domain, its missing parts supplied by reference TRBV11-3 and TRBJ2-5, is EAGVVQSPRYKIIEKKQPVAFWCNPISGHNTLYWYLQNLGQGPELLIRYENEEAVDDSQLPKDRFSAERLKGVDSTLKIQPAELGDSAVYLCASSFWETPGETQYFGPGTRLLVL.

The J gene is TRBJ1-2, the V gene TRBV4-3; D may be TRBD1 (6 bases). V lost 0 bases, J lost 5 bases, and 13 bases lay in between. The CDR3 sequence is 15 residues long. The germline gives CDR1 LGHNA, CDR2 YSLEER. CDR3 bases: TGCGCCAGCAGCCAAGATTCGGGGGGCAGGTATGGCTACACCTTC. Translating gives CASSQDSGGRYGYTF.

This clone was picked up one time. V usage is TRBV2 and J usage is TRBJ1-2; tentative D call: TRBD1 (6 bases). V was clipped by 8 bases and J by 5 bases, with 12 bases between them. Germline V CDR1 and CDR2: SNHLY, FYNNEI. This CDR3 comprises 12 residues. The CDR3 reads CASRVGGYGYTF. For the CDR3, the DNA is TGTGCCAGCCGGGTAGGGGGTTATGGCTACACCTTC. The variable domain in full, with the rest retrieved from reference TRBV2 and TRBJ1-2, is EPEVTQTPSHQVTQMGQEVILRCVPISNHLYFYWYRQILGQKVEFLVSFYNNEISEKSEIFDDQFSVERPDGSNFTLKIRSTKLEDSAMYFCASRVGGYGYTFGSGTRLTVV.

This clone has only a few counts. The chain combines TRBV14 with TRBJ2-5; D may be TRBD2 (5 bases). Germline assignment: CDR1 SGHDN and CDR2 FVKESK. The V and J ends lost 3 bases and 5 bases respectively, with 13 bases between them. The CDR3 totals 14 residues. CDR3 protein: CASSQRVGWETQYF. The CDR3 DNA sequence: TGTGCCAGCAGCCAGAGGGTCGGATGGGAGACCCAGTACTTC.

A note on this clone: This specimen includes other DNA sequences encoding the same CDR3. The rearrangement uses TRBV3-1 (or the pseudogene TRBV3-2) and TRBJ1-5; the D is unclear. Per germline, CDR1 LGHDT and CDR2 YNNKEL (reference sequence). The CDR3 runs to 13 residues. V was clipped by 0 bases and J by 6 bases, with 6 bases between them. CDR3 in DNA: TGTGCCAGCAGCCAAGACCGTAGTCAGCCCCAGCATTTT. Protein product: CASSQDRSQPQHF.

The chain combines TRBV24-1 with TRBJ1-1; D may be TRBD1 (6 bases). The CDR3 loop spans 14 amino acids. V lost 5 bases to trimming and J lost 8 bases, with 17 bases between them. Germline assignment: CDR1 KGHDR and CDR2 SFDVKD. The DNA of the CDR3 is TGTGCCACCAGTGGATCATCGGGGGGCGGGGAAGCTTTCTTT. Amino acids: CATSGSSGGGEAFF.